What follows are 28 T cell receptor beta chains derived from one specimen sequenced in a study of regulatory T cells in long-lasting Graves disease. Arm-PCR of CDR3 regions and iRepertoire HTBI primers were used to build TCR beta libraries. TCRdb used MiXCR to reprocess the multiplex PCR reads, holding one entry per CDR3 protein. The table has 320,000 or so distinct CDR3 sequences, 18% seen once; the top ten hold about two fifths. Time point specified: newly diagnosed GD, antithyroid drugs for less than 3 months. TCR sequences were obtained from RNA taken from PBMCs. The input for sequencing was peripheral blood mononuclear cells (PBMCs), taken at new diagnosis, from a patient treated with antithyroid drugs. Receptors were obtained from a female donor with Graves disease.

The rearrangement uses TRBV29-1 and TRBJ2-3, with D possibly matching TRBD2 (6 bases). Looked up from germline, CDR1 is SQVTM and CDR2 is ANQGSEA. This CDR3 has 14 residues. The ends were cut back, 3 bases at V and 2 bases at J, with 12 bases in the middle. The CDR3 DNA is TGCAGCGTTGATGCTAGCGAGGTCACAGATACGCAGTATTTT. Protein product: CSVDASEVTDTQYF.

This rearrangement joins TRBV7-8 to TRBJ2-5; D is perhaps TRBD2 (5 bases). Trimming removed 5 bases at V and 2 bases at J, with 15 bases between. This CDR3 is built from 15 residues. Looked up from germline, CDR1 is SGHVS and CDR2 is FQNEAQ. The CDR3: CASSLDLGLQETQYF. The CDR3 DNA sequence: TGTGCCAGCAGCCTGGACTTGGGCCTGCAAGAGACCCAGTACTTC.

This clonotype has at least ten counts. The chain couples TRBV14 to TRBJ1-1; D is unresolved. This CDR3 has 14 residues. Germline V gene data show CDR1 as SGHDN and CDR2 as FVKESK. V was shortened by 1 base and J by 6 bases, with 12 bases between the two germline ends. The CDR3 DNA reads TGTGCCAGCAGCCAAGTGTCCAGGCGGGCTGAAGCTTTCTTT. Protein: CASSQVSRRAEAFF.

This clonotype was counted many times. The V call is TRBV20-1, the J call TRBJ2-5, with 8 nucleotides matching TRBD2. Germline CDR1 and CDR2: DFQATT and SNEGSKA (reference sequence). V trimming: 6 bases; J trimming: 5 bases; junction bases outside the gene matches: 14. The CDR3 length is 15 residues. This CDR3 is CSARPPREGLETQYF. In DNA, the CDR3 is TGCAGTGCGCGGCCCCCCCGGGAGGGCCTTGAGACCCAGTACTTC.

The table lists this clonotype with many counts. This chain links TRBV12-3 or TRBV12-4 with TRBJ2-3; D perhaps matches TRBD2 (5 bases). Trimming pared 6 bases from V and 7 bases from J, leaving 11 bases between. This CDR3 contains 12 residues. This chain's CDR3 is CASSLKRNTQYF. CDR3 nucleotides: TGTGCCAGCAGCCTGAAGCGGAATACGCAGTATTTT.

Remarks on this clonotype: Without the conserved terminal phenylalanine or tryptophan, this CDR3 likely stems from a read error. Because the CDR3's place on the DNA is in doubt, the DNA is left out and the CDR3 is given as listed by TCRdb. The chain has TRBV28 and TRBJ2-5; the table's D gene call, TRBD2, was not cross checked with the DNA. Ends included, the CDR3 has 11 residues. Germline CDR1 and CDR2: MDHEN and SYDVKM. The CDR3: CASSLGTSALA.

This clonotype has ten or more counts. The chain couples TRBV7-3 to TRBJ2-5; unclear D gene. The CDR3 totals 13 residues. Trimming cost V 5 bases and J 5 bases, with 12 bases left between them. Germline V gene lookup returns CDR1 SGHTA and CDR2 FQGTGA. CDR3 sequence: CASSIDAEETQYF. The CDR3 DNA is TGTGCCAGCAGCATCGACGCGGAGGAGACCCAGTACTTC.

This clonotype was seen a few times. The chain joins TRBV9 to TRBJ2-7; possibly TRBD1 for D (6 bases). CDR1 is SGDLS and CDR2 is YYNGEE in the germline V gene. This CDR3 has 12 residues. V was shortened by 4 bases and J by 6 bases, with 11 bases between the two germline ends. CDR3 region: CASSKTGSEQYF. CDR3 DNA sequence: TGTGCCAGCAGCAAGACAGGCTCCGAGCAGTACTTC.

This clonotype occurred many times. CDR3 in amino acids: CASSDGRRHTF. In DNA form, the CDR3 reads TGTGCCAGCTCGGACGGCCGGAGGCACACCTTC. The chain carries TRBV28 and TRBJ1-2; D not certain. Germline assignment: CDR1 MDHEN and CDR2 SYDVKM. Trimming stripped 8 bases from V and 12 bases from J, with 16 bases between. The CDR3 has 11 residues.

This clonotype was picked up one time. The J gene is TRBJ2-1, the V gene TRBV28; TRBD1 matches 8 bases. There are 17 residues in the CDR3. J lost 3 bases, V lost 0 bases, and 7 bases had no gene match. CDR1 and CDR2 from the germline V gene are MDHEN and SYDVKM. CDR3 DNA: TGTGCCAGCAGTTTATGGCCGACAGGGGCGAACTACAATGAGCAGTTCTTC. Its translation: CASSLWPTGANYNEQFF.

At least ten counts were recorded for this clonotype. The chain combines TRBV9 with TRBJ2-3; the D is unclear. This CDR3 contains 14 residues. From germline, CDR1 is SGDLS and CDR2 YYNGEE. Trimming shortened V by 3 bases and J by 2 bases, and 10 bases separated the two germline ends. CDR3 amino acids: CASSEGPDTDTQYF. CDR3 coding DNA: TGTGCCAGCAGCGAAGGGCCTGACACAGATACGCAGTATTTT.

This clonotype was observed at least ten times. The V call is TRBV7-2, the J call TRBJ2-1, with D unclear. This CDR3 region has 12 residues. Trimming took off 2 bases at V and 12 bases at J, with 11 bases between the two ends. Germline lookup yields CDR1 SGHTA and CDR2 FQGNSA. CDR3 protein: CASSLSYSRQFF. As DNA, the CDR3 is TGTGCCAGCAGCTTATCGTACAGCCGGCAGTTCTTC.

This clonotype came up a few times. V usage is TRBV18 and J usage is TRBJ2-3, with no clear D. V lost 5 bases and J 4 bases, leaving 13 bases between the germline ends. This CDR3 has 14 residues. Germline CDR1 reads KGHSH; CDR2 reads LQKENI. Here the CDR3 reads CASSRDEGADTQYF. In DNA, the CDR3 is TGTGCCAGCTCAAGGGATGAAGGAGCAGATACGCAGTATTTT.

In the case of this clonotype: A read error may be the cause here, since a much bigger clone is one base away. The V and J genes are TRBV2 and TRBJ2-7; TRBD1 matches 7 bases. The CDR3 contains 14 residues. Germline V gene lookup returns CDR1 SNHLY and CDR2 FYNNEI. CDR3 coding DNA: TGTGCCAGGAGTGATCCCGGGACAGCTAACGAGCAGTACTTC. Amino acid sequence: CARSDPGTANEQYF.

This CDR3 reads CASSIRQGRVGVYGYTF. CDR3 DNA: TGTGCCAGTAGTATAAGACAGGGACGAGTGGGGGTCTATGGCTACACCTTC. The chain is built from TRBV19 and TRBJ1-2, with 7 bases matching TRBD1. V lost 2 bases, J lost 4 bases, and 13 bases stayed unmatched. CDR3 size: 17 residues. Per germline, CDR1 LNHDA and CDR2 SQIVND (reference sequence).

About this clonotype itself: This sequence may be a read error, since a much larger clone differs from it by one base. CDR3 coding DNA: TGTGCCTGCTTCTCCTTAGCGGGAGGGAGAGATACGCAGTATTTT. Translation gives CACFSLAGGRDTQYF. This chain uses TRBV2 with TRBJ2-3, with TRBD2 matching 11 bases. The CDR3 runs 15 residues. V lost 11 bases, J lost 5 bases, and 12 bases stayed unmatched. The V gene's germline CDR1 is SNHLY and CDR2 FYNNEI.

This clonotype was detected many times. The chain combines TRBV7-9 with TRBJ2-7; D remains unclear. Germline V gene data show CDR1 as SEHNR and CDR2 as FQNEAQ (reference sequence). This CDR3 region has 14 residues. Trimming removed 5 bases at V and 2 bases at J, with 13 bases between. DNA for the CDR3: TGTGCCAGCAGCCTGCTTGGTGGGGCCTACGAGCAGTACTTC. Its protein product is CASSLLGGAYEQYF.

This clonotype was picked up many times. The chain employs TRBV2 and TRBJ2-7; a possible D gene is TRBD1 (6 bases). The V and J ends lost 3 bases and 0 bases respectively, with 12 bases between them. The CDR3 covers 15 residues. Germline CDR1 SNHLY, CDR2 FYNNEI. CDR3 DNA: TGTGCCAGCAGTGATTTCGGGACAAGCTCCTACGAGCAGTACTTC. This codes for CASSDFGTSSYEQYF.

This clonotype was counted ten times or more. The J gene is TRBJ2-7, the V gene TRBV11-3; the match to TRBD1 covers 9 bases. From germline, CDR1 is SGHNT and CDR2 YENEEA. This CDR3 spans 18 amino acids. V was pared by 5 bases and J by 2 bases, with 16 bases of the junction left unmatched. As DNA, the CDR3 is TGTGCCAGCAGCACCGTTTGGGGCGCCGGGACAGGGACCTACGAGCAGTACTTC. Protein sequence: CASSTVWGAGTGTYEQYF.

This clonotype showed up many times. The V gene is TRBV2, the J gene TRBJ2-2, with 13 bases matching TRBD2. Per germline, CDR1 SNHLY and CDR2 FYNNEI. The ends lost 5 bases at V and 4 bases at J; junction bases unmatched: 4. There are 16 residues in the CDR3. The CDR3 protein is CASSKGLAGTTGELFF. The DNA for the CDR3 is TGTGCCAGCAGTAAGGGACTAGCGGGGACCACCGGGGAGCTGTTTTTT.

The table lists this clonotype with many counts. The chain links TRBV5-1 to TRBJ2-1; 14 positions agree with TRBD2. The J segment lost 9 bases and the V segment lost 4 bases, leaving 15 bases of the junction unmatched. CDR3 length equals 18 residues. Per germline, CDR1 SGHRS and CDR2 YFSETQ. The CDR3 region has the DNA TGCGCCAGCAGCACGGGACTAGCGGGAGTTAAATACAGGCTTGAGCAGTTCTTC. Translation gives CASSTGLAGVKYRLEQFF.

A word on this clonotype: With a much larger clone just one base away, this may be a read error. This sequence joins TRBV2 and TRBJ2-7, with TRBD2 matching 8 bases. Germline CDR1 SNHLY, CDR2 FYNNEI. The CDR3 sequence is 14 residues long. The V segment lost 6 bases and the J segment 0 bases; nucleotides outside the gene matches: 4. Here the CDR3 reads CASRLTSDSYEQYF. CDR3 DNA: TGTGCCAGCAGACTGACTAGCGACTCCTACGAGCAGTACTTC.

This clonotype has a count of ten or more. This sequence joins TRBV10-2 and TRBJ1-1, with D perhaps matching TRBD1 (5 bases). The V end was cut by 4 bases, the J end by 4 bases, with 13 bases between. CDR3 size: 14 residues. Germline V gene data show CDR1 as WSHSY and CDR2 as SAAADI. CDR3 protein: CASSVKGRSTEAFF. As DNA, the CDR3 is TGCGCCAGCAGTGTAAAGGGGAGGAGCACTGAAGCTTTCTTT.

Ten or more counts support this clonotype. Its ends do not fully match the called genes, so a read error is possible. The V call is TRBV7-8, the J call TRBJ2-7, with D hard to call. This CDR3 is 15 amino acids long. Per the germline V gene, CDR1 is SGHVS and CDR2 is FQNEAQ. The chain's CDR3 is CASRLAATRSYEQYF. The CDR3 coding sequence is TGTGCCAGCAGATTAGCCGCGACACGCTCCTACGAGCAGTACTTC.

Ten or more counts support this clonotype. CDR3 sequence: CSVVGLAGGTDTQYF. The CDR3 DNA follows: TGCAGCGTTGTTGGCCTAGCGGGAGGCACAGATACGCAGTATTTT. The V gene is TRBV29-1, the J gene TRBJ2-3, with 10 nucleotides matching TRBD2. Unmatched junction bases numbered 5, after V lost 4 bases and J lost 1 base. The CDR3 totals 15 residues. Per germline, CDR1 SQVTM and CDR2 ANQGSEA.

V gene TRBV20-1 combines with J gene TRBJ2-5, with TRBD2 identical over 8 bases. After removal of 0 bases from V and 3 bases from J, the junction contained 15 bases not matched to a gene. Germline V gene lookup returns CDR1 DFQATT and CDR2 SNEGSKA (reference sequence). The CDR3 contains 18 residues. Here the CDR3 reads CSARDLGPVGSGKETQYF. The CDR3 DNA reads TGCAGTGCTAGAGATCTGGGCCCCGTTGGTAGCGGGAAAGAGACCCAGTACTTC.

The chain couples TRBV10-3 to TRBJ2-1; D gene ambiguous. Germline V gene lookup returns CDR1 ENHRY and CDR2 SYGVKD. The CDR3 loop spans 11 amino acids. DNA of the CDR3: TGTGTCACCTCTTTGGACAATGAGCAGTTCTTC. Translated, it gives CVTSLDNEQFF.

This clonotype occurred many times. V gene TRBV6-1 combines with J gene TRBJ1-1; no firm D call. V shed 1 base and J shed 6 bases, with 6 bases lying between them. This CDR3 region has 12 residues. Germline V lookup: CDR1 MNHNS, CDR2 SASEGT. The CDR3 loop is CASSEVQPEAFF. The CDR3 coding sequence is TGTGCCAGCAGTGAAGTGCAGCCTGAAGCTTTCTTT.